These 17 T cell receptor beta chains share one sample of origin, sequenced in a study of T cell responses to AZD1222 COVID-19 vaccine. Profiled with immunoSEQ multiplex PCR; TCRdb holds only in-frame clones, not every one. The data contain 95,000 to 150,000 clones, roughly nine tenths of them singletons. This sample comprised peripheral blood, obtained on day 0 of AZD1222 vaccination. All receptors come from an adult in good health.

This clone has only one observation. CDR3 loop: CASRPQGQETQYF. DNA of the CDR3: TGTGCCAGCAGGCCACAGGGACAAGAGACCCAGTACTTC. The chain has TRBV2 and TRBJ2-5, with D maybe TRBD1 (6 bases). The CDR3 is 13 amino acids. The germline V gene encodes CDR1 SNHLY and CDR2 FYNNEI. V was trimmed by 6 bases and J by 2 bases, leaving 10 bases between them.

The chain recombines TRBV5-1 with TRBJ1-6; no reliable D call. Germline V gene data show CDR1 as SGHRS and CDR2 as YFSETQ. The CDR3 consists of 11 residues. V was trimmed by 7 bases and J by 7 bases, leaving 6 bases between them. The CDR3 loop reads CASGPNSPLHF. The CDR3 coding sequence is TGCGCCAGCGGCCCCAATTCACCCCTCCACTTT. Full variable domain (rest looked up from reference TRBV5-1 and TRBJ1-6): KAGVTQTPRYLIKTRGQQVTLSCSPISGHRSVSWYQQTPGQGLQFLFEYFSETQRNKGNFPGRFSGRQFSNSRSEMNVSTLELGDSALYLCASGPNSPLHFGNGTRLTVT.

This clone was observed once. The chain combines TRBV29-1 with TRBJ1-1, with D tentatively TRBD1 (6 bases). Germline assignment: CDR1 SQVTM and CDR2 ANQGSEA. V lost 7 bases and J lost 0, with 15 bases in between. CDR3 size: 14 residues. The CDR3 region is CSASPGGLNTEAFF. The CDR3 DNA follows: TGCAGCGCCTCTCCGGGGGGCCTGAACACTGAAGCTTTCTTT.

V usage is TRBV28 and J usage is TRBJ1-5; 7 bases align to TRBD1. Trimming cost V 4 bases and J 7 bases; bases outside gene matches: 7. The CDR3 length is 14 residues. The germline V gene encodes CDR1 MDHEN and CDR2 SYDVKM. CDR3 in amino acids: CASSSGGDGQPQHF. CDR3 nucleotide sequence: TGTGCCAGCAGTTCAGGGGGGGATGGGCAGCCCCAGCATTTT. The full variable domain, rest sourced from reference TRBV28 and TRBJ1-5, is DVKVTQSSRYLVKRTGEKVFLECVQDMDHENMFWYRQDPGLGLRLIYFSYDVKMKEKGDIPEGYSVSREKKERFSLILESASTNQTSMYLCASSSGGDGQPQHFGDGTRLSIL.

This chain joins TRBV12-5 and TRBJ2-5; D unclear. The CDR3 extends over 11 amino acids. The V end was cut by 2 bases, the J end by 13 bases, with 11 bases between. Germline CDR1 and CDR2: LGHNT and FRNRAP. DNA for the CDR3: TGTGCTAGTGGTTTGAACACGCCCGTGTACTTC. This gives the protein CASGLNTPVYF. Combining the CDR3 with reference TRBV12-5 and TRBJ2-5 gives the whole variable domain DARVTQTPRHKVTEMGQEVTMRCQPILGHNTVFWYRQTMMQGLELLAYFRNRAPLDDSGMPKDRFSAEMPDATLATLKIQPSEPRDSAVYFCASGLNTPVYFGPGTRLLVL.

The chain joins TRBV2 to TRBJ1-1; 9 bases align to TRBD1. The V gene's germline CDR1 is SNHLY and CDR2 FYNNEI. Losses at the gene ends were 4 bases for V and 7 bases for J; bases not matched to a gene: 4. This CDR3 is built from 13 residues. CDR3 coding DNA: TGTGCCAGCAGTGTAGGACAGGGGTTTGAAGCTTTCTTT. Translated, it gives CASSVGQGFEAFF.

V usage is TRBV19 and J usage is TRBJ1-2; no clear D. Germline V CDR1 and CDR2: LNHDA, SQIVND (reference sequence). V lost 5 bases to trimming and J lost 7 bases, with 14 bases between them. The CDR3 contains 13 residues. The DNA of the CDR3 is TGTGCCAGTAGTGCGGGCTCAACGGGTGGCTACACCTTC. As protein: CASSAGSTGGYTF.

This clone has just one count. The J gene is TRBJ2-7, the V gene TRBV30; tentative D call: TRBD1 (6 bases). This CDR3 is built from 11 residues. The V and J ends lost 1 base and 5 bases respectively, with 6 bases between them. From germline, CDR1 is GTSNPN and CDR2 SVGIG (reference sequence). The CDR3 DNA follows: TGTGCCTGGAGTGACAGGGACGAGCAGTACTTC. Residues: CAWSDRDEQYF.

The rearrangement joins TRBV28 to TRBJ1-3; D is perhaps TRBD1 (5 bases). Germline CDR1 and CDR2: MDHEN and SYDVKM. V lost 5 bases, J lost 2 bases, and 13 bases lay in between. CDR3 length equals 15 residues. The CDR3 here is CASSLRETAGNTIYF. The CDR3 DNA sequence: TGTGCCAGCAGTCTCCGTGAGACAGCTGGAAACACCATATATTTT.

This clone was recorded once. The rearrangement joins TRBV7-8 to TRBJ1-2; D not resolved. The CDR3 is made up of 11 amino acids. In germline, CDR1 is SGHVS, CDR2 FQNEAQ. Trimming removed 4 bases at V and 6 bases at J, with 6 bases between. The CDR3 region is CASSSWDGYTF. Written as DNA, the CDR3 is TGTGCCAGCAGCTCATGGGATGGCTACACCTTC.

The genes are TRBV30 and TRBJ2-7, with D possibly being TRBD1 or TRBD2 (5 bases each). The CDR3 contains 13 residues. With 0 bases removed from V and 5 bases from J, the gap between germline ends came to 11 bases. Germline CDR1 is GTSNPN and CDR2 is SVGIG (reference sequence). The CDR3 DNA reads as TGTGCCTGGAGTGTAAGAAGGGACGACGAGCAGTACTTC. As protein: CAWSVRRDDEQYF.

This chain links TRBV9 with TRBJ2-1; 8 bases are a match to TRBD1. Germline assignment: CDR1 SGDLS and CDR2 YYNGEE. V shed 0 bases and J 9 bases; nucleotides not matched to a gene: 5. The CDR3 runs to 14 residues. CDR3 sequence reads: CASSVASGGSEQFF. The CDR3 nucleotides are TGTGCCAGCAGCGTAGCCTCAGGGGGCAGTGAGCAGTTCTTC.

The chain has TRBV30 and TRBJ1-5; TRBD1 agrees at 11 bases. V was pared by 3 bases and J by 6 bases, with 10 bases of the junction left unmatched. Germline values: CDR1 GTSNPN, CDR2 SVGIG (reference sequence). The CDR3 is made up of 16 amino acids. CDR3 sequence (DNA): TGTGCCTGGAGACCTACCGGACAGGGGGCGGTTCAGCCCCAGCATTTT. Its protein is CAWRPTGQGAVQPQHF.

The gene calls are TRBV7-8 and TRBJ2-1, with 11 bases that match TRBD2. V dropped 6 bases and J dropped 8; count of bases not matched to a gene: 6. The CDR3 is made up of 14 amino acids. The V gene's germline CDR1 is SGHVS and CDR2 FQNEAQ. In nucleotides, the CDR3 is TGTGCCAGCAGTAGTAGCGGGGGGGCGCATGAGCAGTTCTTC. It is translated as CASSSSGGAHEQFF. The whole variable domain, filled in from reference TRBV7-8 and TRBJ2-1, reads GAGVSQSPRYKVAKRGQDVALRCDPISGHVSLFWYQQALGQGPEFLTYFQNEAQLDKSGLPSDRFFAERPEGSVSTLKIQRTQQEDSAVYLCASSSSGGAHEQFFGPGTRLTVL.

The chain is built from TRBV6-5 and TRBJ1-2; no reliable D call. Germline assignment: CDR1 MNHEY and CDR2 SVGAGI. The CDR3 sequence is 16 residues long. With 0 bases removed from V and 4 bases from J, the gap between germline ends came to 15 bases. The CDR3: CASSYSSTPGSYGYTF. The CDR3 region has the DNA TGTGCCAGCAGTTACTCGAGTACACCGGGGAGCTATGGCTACACCTTC.

The V and J genes are TRBV9 and TRBJ2-3; 14 bases fit TRBD2. In germline, CDR1 is SGDLS, CDR2 YYNGEE. V trimming: 3 bases; J trimming: 7 bases; junction bases outside the gene matches: 10. The CDR3 is made up of 17 amino acids. The CDR3 reads CASSDGTSGSTSHTQYF. CDR3 DNA: TGTGCCAGCAGCGACGGGACTAGCGGGAGCACATCGCATACGCAGTATTTT.

V and J are TRBV18 and TRBJ1-1, with D possibly matching TRBD1 (6 bases). The CDR3 runs 15 residues. Germline CDR1 and CDR2: KGHSH and LQKENI. V was shortened by 3 bases and J by 6 bases, with 17 bases between the two germline ends. In DNA, the CDR3 is TGTGCCAGCTCACCGGCGGGACAAGGAGGGGCTGAAGCTTTCTTT. Its translation is CASSPAGQGGAEAFF.